The 10 T cell receptor beta chains below were found in one sample sequenced in a study of blood T cells in healthy people across ages (dated by TCRdb to between 2015 and 2016). Preparation of the library involved 5' RACE. Sequenced on an Illumina HiSeq 2500. A second PCR of about 6 to 11 cycles was run with a J-beta primer mix and a sample-barcoded 5' primer. TCRdb applied fastp at Q25 and MiXCR to the public reads, then kept only in-frame beta chains. Rows with one shared CDR3 protein collapse into an entry with the most common genes and DNA. Present in this sample are roughly 790,000 distinct CDR3 sequences, 35% to 45% of which were seen just once. Around 20% of the sample is held by the ten biggest clonotypes. The sequenced material came from blood. The receptors were sampled from a woman aged 60-70 years in good health.

This clonotype was counted a few times. In nucleotides, the CDR3 is TGTGCCAGCAGCTTCCAGGCCTCTATTAGGGGCTACACCTTC. Translated, it gives CASSFQASIRGYTF. The chain has TRBV7-2 and TRBJ1-2, with no clear D. The CDR3 runs 14 residues. Germline assignment: CDR1 SGHTA and CDR2 FQGNSA. Trimming removed 3 bases from V and 8 bases from J, with 16 bases in between.

CDR3 nucleotide sequence: TGTGCCAGCAGTTACCAACCAGGAGGAGCCAATCAGCCCCAGCATTTT. Translation: CASSYQPGGANQPQHF. The chain carries TRBV27 and TRBJ1-5, with D uncertain. CDR1 is MNHEY, CDR2 SMNVEV, per germline (reference sequence). The length of the CDR3 is 16 residues. The V end was cut by 4 bases, the J end by 3 bases, with 16 bases between.

The chain couples TRBV13 to TRBJ1-4; D not certain. Per germline, CDR1 PRHDT and CDR2 FYEKMQ (reference sequence). The CDR3 totals 15 residues. Trimming pared 4 bases from V and 0 bases from J, leaving 9 bases between. CDR3 residues: CASSSWTSTNEKLFF. The CDR3 bases are TGTGCCAGCAGCTCGTGGACGTCAACTAATGAAAAACTGTTTTTT.

The chain recombines TRBV20-1 with TRBJ1-5, with 7 nucleotides matching TRBD1. V lost 3 bases, J lost 3 bases, and 14 bases stayed unmatched. Germline V gene lookup returns CDR1 DFQATT and CDR2 SNEGSKA (reference sequence). The CDR3 runs 17 residues. CDR3 in amino acids: CSARRSRDRGPNQPQHF. The DNA of the CDR3 is TGCAGTGCTAGGCGCAGCAGGGACAGAGGCCCCAATCAGCCCCAGCATTTT.

This clonotype was seen at least ten times. This chain connects TRBV20-1 to TRBJ2-7; the D call may be TRBD1 or TRBD2 (5 bases each). The germline CDR1 and CDR2 sequences are DFQATT and SNEGSKA (reference sequence). The CDR3 extends over 14 amino acids. V was trimmed by 6 bases and J by 5 bases, leaving 20 bases between them. The CDR3 loop reads CSALAGANGHEQYF. The CDR3 nucleotides read TGCAGTGCCCTGGCCGGGGCGAATGGCCACGAGCAGTACTTC.

The genes are TRBV20-1 and TRBJ2-4; TRBD2 matches at 8 bases. J lost 1 base, V lost 0 bases, and 5 bases had no gene match. The CDR3 loop spans 16 amino acids. Germline-derived CDR1 and CDR2 are DFQATT and SNEGSKA (reference sequence). The CDR3 DNA reads as TGCAGTGCTAGAGATGCAGAGCGGGAGGCCAAAAACATTCAGTACTTC. This gives the protein CSARDAEREAKNIQYF.

The chain carries TRBV5-1 and TRBJ2-7; the D call may be TRBD1 or TRBD2 (5 bases each). Germline V gives CDR1 SGHRS, CDR2 YFSETQ. The CDR3 is made up of 14 amino acids. V was cut by 4 bases and J by 2 bases, with 13 bases left in between. This chain's CDR3 is CASSPRGSPYEQYF. In nucleotides, the CDR3 is TGCGCCAGCAGCCCCCGGGGCAGTCCCTACGAGCAGTACTTC.

The V call is TRBV20-1, the J call TRBJ2-1; 8 bases are a match to TRBD2. The V and J ends lost 3 bases and 2 bases, in that order; junction bases with no gene match: 3. The CDR3 extends over 14 amino acids. CDR1 is DFQATT and CDR2 is SNEGSKA in the germline V gene (reference sequence). In nucleotides, the CDR3 is TGCAGTGCTAGCACTAGCGGTGCCTACAATGAGCAGTTCTTC. This gives the protein CSASTSGAYNEQFF.

The chain recombines TRBV10-3 with TRBJ2-7, with D possibly matching TRBD1 (6 bases). This CDR3 contains 15 residues. V was cut by 0 bases and J by 0 bases, with 9 bases left in between. CDR1 is ENHRY and CDR2 is SYGVKD in the germline V gene. The DNA of the CDR3 is TGTGCCATCAGTGAGTCAAAGGGGGTCTCCTACGAGCAGTACTTC. It encodes CAISESKGVSYEQYF.

The V call is TRBV5-1, the J call TRBJ2-7; TRBD1 aligns across 8 bases. The germline gives CDR1 SGHRS, CDR2 YFSETQ. The CDR3 covers 17 residues. V was clipped by 2 bases and J by 1 base; unmatched bases: 11. The chain's CDR3 is CASSLFTGTGISYEQYF. As DNA, the CDR3 is TGCGCCAGCAGCTTATTTACCGGGACAGGAATTTCCTACGAGCAGTACTTC.